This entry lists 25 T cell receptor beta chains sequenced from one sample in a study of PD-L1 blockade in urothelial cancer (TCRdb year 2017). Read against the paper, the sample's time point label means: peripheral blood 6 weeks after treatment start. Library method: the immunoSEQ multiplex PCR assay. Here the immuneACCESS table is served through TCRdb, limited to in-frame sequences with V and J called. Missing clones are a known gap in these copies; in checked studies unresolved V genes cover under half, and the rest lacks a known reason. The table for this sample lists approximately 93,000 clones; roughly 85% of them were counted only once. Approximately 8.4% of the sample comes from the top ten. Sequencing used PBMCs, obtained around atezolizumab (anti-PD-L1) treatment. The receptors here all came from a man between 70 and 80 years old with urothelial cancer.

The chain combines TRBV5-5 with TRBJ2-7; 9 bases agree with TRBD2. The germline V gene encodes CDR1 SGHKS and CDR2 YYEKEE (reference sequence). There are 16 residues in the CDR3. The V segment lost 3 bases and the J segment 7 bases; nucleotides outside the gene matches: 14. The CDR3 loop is CASSSLRAGGLGEQYF. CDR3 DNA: TGTGCCAGCAGCTCCCTCCGGGCGGGAGGGCTCGGGGAGCAGTACTTC.

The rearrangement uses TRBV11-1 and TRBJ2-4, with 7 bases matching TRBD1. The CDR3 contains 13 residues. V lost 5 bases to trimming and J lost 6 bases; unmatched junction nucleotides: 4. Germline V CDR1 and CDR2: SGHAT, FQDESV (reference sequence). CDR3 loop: CASSEDRRNIQYF. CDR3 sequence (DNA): TGTGCCAGCAGCGAGGACAGGCGAAACATTCAGTACTTC.

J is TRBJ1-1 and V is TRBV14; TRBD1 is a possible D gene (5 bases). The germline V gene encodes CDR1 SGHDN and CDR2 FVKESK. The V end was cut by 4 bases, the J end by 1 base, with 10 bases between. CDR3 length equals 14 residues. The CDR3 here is CASSRTQGNTEAFF. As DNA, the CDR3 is TGTGCCAGCAGCCGGACCCAGGGGAACACTGAAGCTTTCTTT.

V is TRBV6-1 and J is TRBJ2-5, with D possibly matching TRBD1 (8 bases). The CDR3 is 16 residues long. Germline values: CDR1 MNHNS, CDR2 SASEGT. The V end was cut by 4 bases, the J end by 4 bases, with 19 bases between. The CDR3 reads CASSGITGGGGETQYF. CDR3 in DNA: TGTGCCAGCAGTGGGATAACAGGGGGAGGGGGAGAGACCCAGTACTTC.

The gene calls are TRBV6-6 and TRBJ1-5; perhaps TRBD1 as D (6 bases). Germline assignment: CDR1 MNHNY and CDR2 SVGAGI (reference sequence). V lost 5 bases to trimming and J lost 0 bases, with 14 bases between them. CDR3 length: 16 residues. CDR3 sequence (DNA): TGTGCCAGCAGTCCCCCGAGGACAGCTAGCAATCAGCCCCAGCATTTT. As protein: CASSPPRTASNQPQHF.

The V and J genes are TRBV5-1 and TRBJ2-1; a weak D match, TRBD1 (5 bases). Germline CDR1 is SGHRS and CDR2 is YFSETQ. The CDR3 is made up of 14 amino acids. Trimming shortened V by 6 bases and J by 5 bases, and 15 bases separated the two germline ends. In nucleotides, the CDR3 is TGCGCCAGCACCAGTCAACCCAGGGACAATGAGCAGTTCTTC. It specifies CASTSQPRDNEQFF.

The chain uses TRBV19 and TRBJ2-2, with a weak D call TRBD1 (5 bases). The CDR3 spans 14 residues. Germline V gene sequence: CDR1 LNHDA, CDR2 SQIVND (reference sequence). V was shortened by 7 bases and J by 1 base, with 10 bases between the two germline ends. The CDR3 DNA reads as TGTGCCAGTACCATGGGGCAGAACACCGGGGAGCTGTTTTTT. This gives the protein CASTMGQNTGELFF.

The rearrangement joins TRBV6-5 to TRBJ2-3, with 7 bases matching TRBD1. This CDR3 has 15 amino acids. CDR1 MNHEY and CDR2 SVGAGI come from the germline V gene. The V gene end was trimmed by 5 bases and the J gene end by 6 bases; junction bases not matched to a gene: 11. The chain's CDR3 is CASSPVGGAWDTQYF. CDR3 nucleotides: TGTGCCAGCAGTCCCGTAGGGGGCGCGTGGGATACGCAGTATTTT.

DNA of the CDR3: TGCAGCCATTCGACAGGAGCCTATGGCTACACCTTC. This encodes CSHSTGAYGYTF. V usage is TRBV29-1 and J usage is TRBJ1-2, with a possible D match to TRBD1 (6 bases). Germline values: CDR1 SQVTM, CDR2 ANQGSEA. The CDR3 sequence is 12 residues long. V lost 8 bases to trimming and J lost 4 bases, with 14 bases between them.

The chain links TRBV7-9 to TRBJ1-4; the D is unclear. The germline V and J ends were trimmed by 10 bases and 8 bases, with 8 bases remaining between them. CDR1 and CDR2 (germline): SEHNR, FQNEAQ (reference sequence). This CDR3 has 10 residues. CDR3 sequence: CATGGEKLFF. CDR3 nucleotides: TGTGCCACCGGAGGGGAAAAACTGTTTTTT.

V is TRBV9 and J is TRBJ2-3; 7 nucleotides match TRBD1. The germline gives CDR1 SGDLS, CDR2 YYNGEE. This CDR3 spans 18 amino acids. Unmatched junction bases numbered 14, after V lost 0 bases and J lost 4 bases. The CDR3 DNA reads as TGTGCCAGCAGCGTAGACCCCCCGACAGGGTTGAGTTCAGATACGCAGTATTTT. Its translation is CASSVDPPTGLSSDTQYF.

CDR3: CASSLRQDSYEQYF. In DNA form, the CDR3 reads TGTGCCAGCAGCTTACGACAGGACTCCTACGAGCAGTACTTC. This chain links TRBV11-2 with TRBJ2-7; maybe TRBD1 (6 bases). Trimming shortened V by 2 bases and J by 0 bases, and 8 bases separated the two germline ends. The CDR3 runs to 14 residues. Germline assignment: CDR1 SGHAT and CDR2 FQNNGV.

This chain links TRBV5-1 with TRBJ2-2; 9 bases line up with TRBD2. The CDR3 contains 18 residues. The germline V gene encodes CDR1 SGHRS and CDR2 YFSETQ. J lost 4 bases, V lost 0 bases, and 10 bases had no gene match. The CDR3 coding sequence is TGCGCCAGCAGCTTGGCCCCTAGCGGGGATCCGGGCACCGGGGAGCTGTTTTTT. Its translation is CASSLAPSGDPGTGELFF.

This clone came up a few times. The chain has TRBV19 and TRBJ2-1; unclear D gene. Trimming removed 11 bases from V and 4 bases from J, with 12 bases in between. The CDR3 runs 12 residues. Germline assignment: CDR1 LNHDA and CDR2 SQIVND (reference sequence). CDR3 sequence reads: CASSIRYNEQFF. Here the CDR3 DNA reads TGTGCCTCCTCAATCAGGTACAATGAGCAGTTCTTC.

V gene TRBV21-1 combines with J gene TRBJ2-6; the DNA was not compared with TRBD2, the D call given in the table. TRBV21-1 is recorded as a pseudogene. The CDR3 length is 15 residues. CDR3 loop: CASTGGSSGANVLTF. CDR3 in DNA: TGTGCCAGCACGGGGGGGAGCTCTGGGGCCAACGTCCTGACTTTC.

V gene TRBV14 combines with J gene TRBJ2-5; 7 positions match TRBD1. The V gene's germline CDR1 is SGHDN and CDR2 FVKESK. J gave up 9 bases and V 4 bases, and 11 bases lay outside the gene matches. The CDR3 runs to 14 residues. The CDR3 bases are TGTGCCAGCAGCCTACAACAGGGGAGTATGGCCCAGTACTTC. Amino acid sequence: CASSLQQGSMAQYF.

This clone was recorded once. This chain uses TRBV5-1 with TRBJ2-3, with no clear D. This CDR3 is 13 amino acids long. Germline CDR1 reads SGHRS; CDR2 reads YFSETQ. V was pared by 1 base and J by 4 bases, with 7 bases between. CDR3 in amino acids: CASSLTPPDTQYF. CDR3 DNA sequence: TGCGCCAGCAGCTTGACTCCCCCAGATACGCAGTATTTT.

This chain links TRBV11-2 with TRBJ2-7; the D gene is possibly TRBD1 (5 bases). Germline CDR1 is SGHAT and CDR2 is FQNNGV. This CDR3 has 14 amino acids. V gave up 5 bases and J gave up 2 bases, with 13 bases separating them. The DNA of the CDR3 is TGTGCCAGCAGCGGAGTGGGCAGGGCCTACGAGCAGTACTTC. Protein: CASSGVGRAYEQYF.

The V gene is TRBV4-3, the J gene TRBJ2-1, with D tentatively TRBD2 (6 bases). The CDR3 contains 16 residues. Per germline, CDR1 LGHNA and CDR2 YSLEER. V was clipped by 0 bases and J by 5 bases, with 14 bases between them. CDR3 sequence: CASSQDLGSGHNEQFF. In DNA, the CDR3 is TGCGCCAGCAGCCAAGATCTAGGTAGCGGCCACAATGAGCAGTTCTTC.

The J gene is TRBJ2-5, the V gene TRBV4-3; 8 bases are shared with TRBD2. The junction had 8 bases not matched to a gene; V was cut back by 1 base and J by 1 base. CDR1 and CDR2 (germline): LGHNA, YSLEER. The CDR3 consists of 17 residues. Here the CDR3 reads CASSQGGPGGLQETQYF. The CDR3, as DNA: TGCGCCAGCAGCCAAGGCGGACCGGGAGGGCTCCAAGAGACCCAGTACTTC.

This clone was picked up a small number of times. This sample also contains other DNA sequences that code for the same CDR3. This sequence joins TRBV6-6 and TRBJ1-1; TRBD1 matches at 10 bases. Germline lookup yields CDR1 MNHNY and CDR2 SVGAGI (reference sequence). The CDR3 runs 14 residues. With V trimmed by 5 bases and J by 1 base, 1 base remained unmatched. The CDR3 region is CASSRTGGNTEAFF. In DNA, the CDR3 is TGTGCCAGCAGTCGGACAGGGGGGAACACTGAAGCTTTCTTT.

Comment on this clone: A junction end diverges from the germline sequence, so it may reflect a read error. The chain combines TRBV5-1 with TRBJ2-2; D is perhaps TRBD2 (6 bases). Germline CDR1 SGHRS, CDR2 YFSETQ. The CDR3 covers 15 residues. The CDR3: CASSSDRVGTGGLFF. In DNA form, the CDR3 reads TGCGCCAGCAGCTCGGACCGGGTGGGCACCGGGGGGCTGTTTTTT.

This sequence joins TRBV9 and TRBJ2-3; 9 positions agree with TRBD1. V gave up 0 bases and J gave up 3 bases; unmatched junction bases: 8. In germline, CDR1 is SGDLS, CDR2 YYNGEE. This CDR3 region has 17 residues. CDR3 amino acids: CASSVGHRGHLTDTQYF. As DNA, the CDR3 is TGTGCCAGCAGCGTAGGCCACAGGGGGCATTTAACAGATACGCAGTATTTT. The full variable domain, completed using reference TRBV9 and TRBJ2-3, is DSGVTQTPKHLITATGQRVTLRCSPRSGDLSVYWYQQSLDQGLQFLIQYYNGEERAKGNILERFSAQQFPDLHSELNLSSLELGDSALYFCASSVGHRGHLTDTQYFGPGTRLTVL.

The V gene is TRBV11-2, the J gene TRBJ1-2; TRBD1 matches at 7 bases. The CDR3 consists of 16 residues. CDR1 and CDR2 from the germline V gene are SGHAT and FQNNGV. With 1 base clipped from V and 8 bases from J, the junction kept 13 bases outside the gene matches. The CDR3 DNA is TGTGCCAGCAGCTTAGGCCTGACAGGGCCTAGACAGGGCTACACCTTC. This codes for CASSLGLTGPRQGYTF.

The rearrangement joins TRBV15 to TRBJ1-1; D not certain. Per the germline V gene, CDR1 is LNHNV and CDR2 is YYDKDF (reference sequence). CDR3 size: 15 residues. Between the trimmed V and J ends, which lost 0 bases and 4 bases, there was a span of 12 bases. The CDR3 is CATSRDKGVGTEAFF. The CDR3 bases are TGTGCCACCAGCAGAGATAAGGGAGTGGGCACTGAAGCTTTCTTT.